This T cell receptor beta chain was sequenced in a study of shared clonotypes between healthy human individuals (dated by TCRdb to between 2020 and 2021). Study-wide context: The cohort comprised a couple of women and a few men aged 18 to 49 years. For each donor, CD4 naive and CD4 memory were each run on three plates, CD8 naive on two plates, and CD8 memory on one plate. To estimate repertoire size and how much clonotypes are shared between individuals, the study performed deep sequencing of blood TCR repertoires from about five healthy adults. To increase sequencing depth and limit assay-specific biases, TCR repertoire library preparation and sequencing were carried out by different laboratories using diverse techniques. Each donor's leukapheresis produced roughly between about 0.9 and 9.5 billion PBMCs. Overall study results and their limits: Around 5% of naive CD4, around 4% of naive CD8, roughly 2.4% of memory CD4, and around 0.42% of memory CD8 clonotypes were shared across four donors. Compared with non-shared clonotypes, clonotypes shared by all four sorted-subset donors had higher generation probabilities. Naive subsets generally had larger estimated clonotype richness than memory subsets did. Sampling was limited to blood, and TCR repertoires in tissue likely differ from TCR repertoires in blood. Pairwise subsampling indicated that sequencing depth was expected to affect the degree of clonotype sharing among donors. Because the study included a small number of donors, the genetic and exposure-history diversity represented was limited. Even with the large sequencing depth, rarefaction of the sorted-subset datasets indicated that sequencing was incomplete.

CD8 naive samples were CD45RO-negative cells positively selected for CCR7, giving a CD45RA+CCR7+ population that excluded TemRA cells. The donors were healthy, HIV-negative adults who had no recently reported acute infections or vaccinations. Only Caucasian adults living in Nashville, Tennessee, USA were represented among the donors. Blood was obtained by leukapheresis, after which PBMCs were separated by Ficoll-Histopaque density gradient centrifugation and cryopreserved in liquid nitrogen vapor phase. Analytical flow cytometry was used to check the purity and quantity of each magnetically sorted T cell population. Genomic DNA was isolated from every sorted fraction and measured by UV absorbance on a Nanodrop 2000c. CDR1 is given as WSHSY and CDR2 as SAAADI, both from the germline V gene. Relative to germline, V is 0 bases shorter and J is 0 bases shorter, with 9 bases between their ends. CDR3 length: 16 amino acids, cysteine to phenylalanine. Only CDR3 DNA is held: 48 bases, read in frame from base 1.

Using the deep immunoSEQ assay, TCR CDR3 regions were amplified from genomic DNA by multiplex PCR. Genomic DNA extracted from each cell subset was distributed evenly over all wells of several immunoSEQ 96-well plates, and each plate served as one replicate. For sorted subsets, each replicate PCR was loaded with about 0.2 ug genomic DNA, equivalent to some 27,000 T cell genomes. Purified libraries were quantified with a Qubit 3.0 fluorometer, sized on a Bioanalyzer 2100, and re-quantified with the KAPA Library Quantification kit. Each immunoSEQ 96-well plate was sequenced on its own single-read 150-cycle Illumina NextSeq 550 flow cell. On the authors' methods: Because the immunoSEQ output held only junctional sequences and lacked quality scores, the filtering could not match the filtering applied to full-length reads. Sequences were annotated with PyIR, a Python wrapper for IgBLAST v1.9, and V/J genes and CDR3 were assigned using IMGT germline references. Reads were filtered out if the reads had weak V/J assignments (E-value above 1e-6), no CDR3, stop codons, out-of-frame junctions, or ambiguous translated residues. A V3J clonotype was defined by an identical inferred V gene, J gene, and CDR3 amino acid sequence. To compute the percentage overlap between repertoires, the number of shared unique clonotypes was divided by the size of the smaller repertoire. Three approaches were used to assess repertoire richness: RTK rarefaction, the Chao1 estimator, and Recon v2.1 estimates of unobserved clonotypes. OLGA was used to compute generation probabilities for all TCRbeta clonotypes that the gDNA method yielded from several donors. TCRdb obtained this table from immuneACCESS and retained in-frame rearrangements with V and J assigned. These tables miss some clones; where compared with another copy, unresolved V genes account for less than half of the shortfall, and the remainder is unexplained. V and J calls and clone size come straight from that table; D and trimming were deduced from the DNA. This sample is represented by millions of clones; just under 95% of them were singletons. In total, the top ten clones hold 0.85% to 1.3% of the sample.

Worth noting for this clone: Its antigen is unknown. It has no much larger one-base neighbor in the sample; base qualities were not kept.

The chain is encoded by TRBV10-2 joined to TRBJ2-1; the D gene remains uncertain. Sequencing was performed on naive CD8+ T cells sorted from blood. The sample's cell subset or site, from its label and the paper: CD45RA+CCR7+. This receptor was obtained from a man aged 18 to 29 in good health. The DNA sequence is as follows: TGCGCCAGCAGTGAGTCGATTGCTAGCTCCTACAATGAGCAGTTCTTC. Its protein product is CASSESIASSYNEQFF.